This T cell receptor beta chain was obtained from a study of blood T cells in healthy people across ages. Study results and limitations: Naive CD4+ cell counts and diversity both ran higher in long-lived than in aged donors.

Through a sample-barcoded 5' primer and a J-beta primer mix, a second PCR was run for roughly 6 to 11 cycles. TCRdb recomputed calls from the 5' RACE reads with MiXCR, one row per CDR3 protein. This table has 1.6 million or so distinct CDR3 sequences, 30% to 35% appearing once. In germline, CDR1 is DFQATT, CDR2 SNEGSKA (reference sequence). Trimming shortened V by 3 bases and J by 8 bases, and 16 bases separated the two germline ends. This CDR3 region has 13 residues. This clonotype has only one observation. Its antigen is as yet unknown. Researchers report isolating at least 7 million PBMCs per sample. Per sample, at least 5 micrograms of total RNA were extracted.

The TCR comes from a woman aged 30 to 39 in good health. What was sequenced was blood. The rearrangement uses TRBV20-1 and TRBJ1-1; D call uncertain. In DNA form, the CDR3 reads TGCAGTGCTAGTGATCCCCGAAAGGCCGAAGCTTTCTTT. This encodes CSASDPRKAEAFF.